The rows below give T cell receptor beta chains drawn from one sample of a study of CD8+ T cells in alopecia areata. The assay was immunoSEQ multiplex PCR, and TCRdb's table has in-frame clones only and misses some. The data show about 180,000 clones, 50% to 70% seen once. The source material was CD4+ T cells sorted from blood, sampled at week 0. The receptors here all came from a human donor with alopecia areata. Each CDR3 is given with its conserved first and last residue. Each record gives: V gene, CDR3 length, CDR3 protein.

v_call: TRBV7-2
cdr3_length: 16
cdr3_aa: CASSLGAARGNTEAFF

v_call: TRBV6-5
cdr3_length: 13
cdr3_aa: CASYQTGNRELFF

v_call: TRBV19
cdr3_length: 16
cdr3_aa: CASSISGGGIGETQYF

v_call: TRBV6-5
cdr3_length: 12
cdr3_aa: CASRQGQETQYF

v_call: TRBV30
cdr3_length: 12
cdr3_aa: CAWNPGGESLFF

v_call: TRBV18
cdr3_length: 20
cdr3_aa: CASSPGAGGFSSISYNEQFF

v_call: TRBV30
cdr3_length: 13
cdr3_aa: CAWGRGPGEKLFF

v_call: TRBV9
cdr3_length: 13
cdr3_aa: CASSVVQELKAFF

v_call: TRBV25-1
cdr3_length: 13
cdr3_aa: CASSDWITDTQYF

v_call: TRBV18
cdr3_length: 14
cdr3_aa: CASSPYQDENGYTF

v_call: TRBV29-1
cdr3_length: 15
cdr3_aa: CSVDARMGSSETQYF

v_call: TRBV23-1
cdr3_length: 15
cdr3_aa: CASSQGTLRVYEQYF

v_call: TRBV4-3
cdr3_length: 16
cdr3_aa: CASSQGWTSGGETQYF

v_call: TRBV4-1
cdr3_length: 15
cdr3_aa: CASSQMDREAGELFF

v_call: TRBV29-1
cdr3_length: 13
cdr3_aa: CSVALQGFGELFF

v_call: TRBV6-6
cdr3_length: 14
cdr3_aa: CASLETGRDEKLFF

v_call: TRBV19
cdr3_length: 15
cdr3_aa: CASSTTGTPNSPLHF

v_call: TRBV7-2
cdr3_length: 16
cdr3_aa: CASSPIGGSSYNEQFF

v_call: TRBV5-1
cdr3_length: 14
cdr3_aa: CASSPRTSPNEQFF

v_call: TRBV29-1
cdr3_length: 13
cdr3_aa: CSGRQGSGEKLFF

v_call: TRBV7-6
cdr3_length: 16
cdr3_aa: CASSVLRGRGRNEQFF

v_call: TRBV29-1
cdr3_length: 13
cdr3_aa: CSASSGYDTEAFF

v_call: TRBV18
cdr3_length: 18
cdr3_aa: CASSPRTSGGGSYNEQFF

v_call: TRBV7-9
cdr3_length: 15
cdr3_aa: CASSGGHRFQETQYF

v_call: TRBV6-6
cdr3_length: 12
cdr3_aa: CASSYWARGYTF

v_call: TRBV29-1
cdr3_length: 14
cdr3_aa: CSVGGAKVNTEAFF

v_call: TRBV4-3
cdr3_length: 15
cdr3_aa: CASSQEGGRDYGYTF

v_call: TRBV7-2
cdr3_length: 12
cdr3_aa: CASSLARVEAFF

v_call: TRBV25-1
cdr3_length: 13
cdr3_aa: CASTPGWGEKLFF

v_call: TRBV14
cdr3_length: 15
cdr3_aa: CASSQGGSGANVLTF

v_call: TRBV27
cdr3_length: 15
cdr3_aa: CASTDGTLGTDTQYF

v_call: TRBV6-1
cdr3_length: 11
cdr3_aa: CATGQTGELFF

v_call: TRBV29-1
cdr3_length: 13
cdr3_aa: CSVNLPIRGEQYF

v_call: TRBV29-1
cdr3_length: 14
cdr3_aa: CSVQTSGVQETQYF

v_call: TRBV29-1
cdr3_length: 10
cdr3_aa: CSVTVTEAFF

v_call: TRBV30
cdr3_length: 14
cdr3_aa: CAWSPDSSTYEQYF

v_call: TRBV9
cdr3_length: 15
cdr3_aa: CASSVNPASSYEQYF

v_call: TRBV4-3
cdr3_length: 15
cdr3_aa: CASSQGRDRDDIQYF

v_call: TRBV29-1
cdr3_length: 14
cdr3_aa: CSVGGRARRETQYF

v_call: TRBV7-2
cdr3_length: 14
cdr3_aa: CASSPLVVGAEAFF

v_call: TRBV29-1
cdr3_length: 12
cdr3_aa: CSVWDRGETQYF

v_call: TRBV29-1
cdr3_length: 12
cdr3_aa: CSVRQGSTEAFF

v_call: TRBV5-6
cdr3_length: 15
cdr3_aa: CASSLVTGRVYEQYF

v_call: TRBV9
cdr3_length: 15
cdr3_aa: CASSAASGTDYGYTF

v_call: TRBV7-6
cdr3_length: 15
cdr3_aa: CASSLSRDSLHEQYF

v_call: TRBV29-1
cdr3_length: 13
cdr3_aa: CSVVVWEPGEQFF

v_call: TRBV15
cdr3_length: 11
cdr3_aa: CATSKGFEAFF

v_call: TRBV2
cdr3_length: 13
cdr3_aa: CASKNRGNQPQHF

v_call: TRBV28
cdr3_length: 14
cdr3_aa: CASSSRIMADTQYF

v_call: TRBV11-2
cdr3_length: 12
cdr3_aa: CASSFLGGSQYF

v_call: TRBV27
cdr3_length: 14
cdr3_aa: CASKWDATNEKLFF

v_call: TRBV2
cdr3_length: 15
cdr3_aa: CASSGDLRSYNEQFF

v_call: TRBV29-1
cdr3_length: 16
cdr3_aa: CSVAGDIPSNTGELFF